A single TCR beta chain is shown here with its context. The antigen remains undetermined. This entry is derived from a study of T cell responses to AZD1222 COVID-19 vaccine. Overall study context: Pooled together were second doses at about 4 or about 12 weeks.

The CDR3 is 12 residues long. V shed 7 bases and J 6 bases; nucleotides not matched to a gene: 5. Germline V gene lookup returns CDR1 SNHLY and CDR2 FYNNEI. TCRdb's table, derived via immunoSEQ multiplex PCR, lists solely in-frame clones and lacks some. In the table there are about 180,000 clones, around nine tenths of which are singletons. Study-level findings and limits: Once two AZD1222 doses were given, Spike-specific TCR breadth and depth went up.

The starting material was peripheral blood, obtained on day 0 of AZD1222 vaccination. V and J are TRBV2 and TRBJ1-2, with 7 bases that match TRBD1. This TCR was sampled from an adult in good health. CDR3 in amino acids: CASTGTANGYTF. The DNA of the CDR3 is TGTGCCAGCACCGGGACAGCGAATGGCTACACCTTC.